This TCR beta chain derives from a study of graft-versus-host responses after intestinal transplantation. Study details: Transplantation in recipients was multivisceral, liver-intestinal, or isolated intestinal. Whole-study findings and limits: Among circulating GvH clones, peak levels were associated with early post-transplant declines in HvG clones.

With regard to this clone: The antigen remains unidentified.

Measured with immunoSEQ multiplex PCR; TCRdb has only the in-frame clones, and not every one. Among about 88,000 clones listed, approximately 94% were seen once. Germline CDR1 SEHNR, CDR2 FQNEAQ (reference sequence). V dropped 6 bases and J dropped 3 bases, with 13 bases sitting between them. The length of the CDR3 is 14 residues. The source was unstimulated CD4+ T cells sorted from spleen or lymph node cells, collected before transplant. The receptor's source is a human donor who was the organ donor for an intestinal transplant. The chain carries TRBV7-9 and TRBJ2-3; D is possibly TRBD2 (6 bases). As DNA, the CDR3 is TGTGCCAGCAGTCCGCGGCGGGATACAGATACGCAGTATTTT. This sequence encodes CASSPRRDTDTQYF.